Presented here are 9 T cell receptor beta chains from one specimen sequenced in a study of blood T cell repertoires in COVID-19. TCRdb keeps only in-frame clones here, not all; method: immunoSEQ multiplex PCR. The sample includes approximately 92,000 clones, roughly 86% of them seen just once. The sample taken for sequencing was peripheral blood. The source is an older woman in a cohort sampled during active or convalescent COVID-19.

This clone has just a few counts. CDR3 amino acids: CASSPRTAAGNTIYF. The CDR3 DNA is TGTGCCAGCAGCCCCCGAACTGCCGCCGGAAACACCATATATTTT. This sequence joins TRBV9 and TRBJ1-3; D gene uncertain. V was trimmed by 4 bases and J by 4 bases, leaving 15 bases between them. Germline V gene lookup returns CDR1 SGDLS and CDR2 YYNGEE. This CDR3 is built from 15 residues.

The V and J genes are TRBV19 and TRBJ1-6; 7 nucleotides agree with TRBD1. Looked up from germline, CDR1 is LNHDA and CDR2 is SQIVND (reference sequence). The junction had 5 bases not matched to a gene; V was cut back by 4 bases and J by 2 bases. This CDR3 comprises 16 residues. The CDR3 DNA reads as TGTGCCAGTAGTAACCGACAGGGAACCTATAATTCACCCCTCCACTTT. Translated, it gives CASSNRQGTYNSPLHF. Drawing the rest from reference TRBV19 and TRBJ1-6, the complete variable domain is DGGITQSPKYLFRKEGQNVTLSCEQNLNHDAMYWYRQDPGQGLRLIYYSQIVNDFQKGDIAEGYSVSREKKESFPLTVTSAQKNPTAFYLCASSNRQGTYNSPLHFGNGTRLTVT.

The chain links TRBV6-1 to TRBJ1-6; tentative D call: TRBD1 (5 bases). CDR3 length: 15 amino acids. Per germline, CDR1 MNHNS and CDR2 SASEGT. Deletions cut 3 bases from V and 8 bases from J, with 14 bases between. CDR3 residues: CASSEGSGNDSPLHF. CDR3 bases: TGTGCCAGCAGTGAGGGGTCAGGGAACGATTCACCCCTCCACTTT.

J is TRBJ2-2 and V is TRBV9; D perhaps matches TRBD2 (6 bases). The ends were cut back, 4 bases at V and 4 bases at J, with 8 bases in the middle. The CDR3 length is 13 residues. From germline, CDR1 is SGDLS and CDR2 YYNGEE. CDR3 sequence: CASSTAGTGELFF. The CDR3, as DNA: TGTGCCAGCAGCACAGCGGGCACCGGGGAGCTGTTTTTT.

This rearrangement joins TRBV4-1 to TRBJ1-4, with 7 bases lining up with TRBD1. CDR1 MGHRA and CDR2 YSYEKL come from the germline V gene. CDR3 size: 19 residues. The V gene end was trimmed by 0 bases and the J gene end by 6 bases; junction bases not matched to a gene: 16. The DNA for the CDR3 is TGCGCCAGCAGCCAAGATCAATGGTTCGGCAGGGGGGAGTATGAAAAACTGTTTTTT. Amino acid sequence: CASSQDQWFGRGEYEKLFF.

This chain uses TRBV2 with TRBJ2-7; no firm D call. Germline V gene data show CDR1 as SNHLY and CDR2 as FYNNEI. The CDR3 extends over 11 amino acids. Trimming pared 7 bases from V and 4 bases from J, leaving 8 bases between. DNA of the CDR3: TGTGCCAGCACAGGTCTTTACGAGCAGTACTTC. This codes for CASTGLYEQYF.

The chain has TRBV2 and TRBJ2-4; the D gene is possibly TRBD2 (6 bases). The V end was cut by 6 bases, the J end by 0 bases, with 15 bases between. Germline V gives CDR1 SNHLY, CDR2 FYNNEI. The CDR3 length is 16 residues. CDR3 DNA: TGTGCCAGCAGCGAACGGGACTCCGTAGCCAAAAACATTCAGTACTTC. This sequence encodes CASSERDSVAKNIQYF.

The rearrangement uses TRBV6-6 and TRBJ1-1; D unclear. Trimming removed 2 bases from V and 1 base from J, with 8 bases in between. The CDR3 spans 14 residues. CDR1 MNHNY and CDR2 SVGAGI come from the germline V gene (reference sequence). The chain's CDR3 is CASSYGASNTEAFF. CDR3 DNA sequence: TGTGCCAGCAGTTACGGAGCTTCGAACACTGAAGCTTTCTTT.

The CDR3 DNA reads TGTGCCAGCAGGAAGGGACTTTTGTTTCTCACTAGCACAGATACGCAGTATTTT. Protein product: CASRKGLLFLTSTDTQYF. The gene calls are TRBV27 and TRBJ2-3; D possibly corresponds to TRBD2 (6 bases). Between the trimmed V and J ends, which lost 6 bases and 0 bases, there was a span of 22 bases. The CDR3 extends over 18 amino acids. The germline CDR1 and CDR2 sequences are MNHEY and SMNVEV (reference sequence).